This entry is about one TCR beta chain. These data originate in a study of T cell responses to AZD1222 COVID-19 vaccine. Sequencing used immunoSEQ multiplex PCR; TCRdb keeps in-frame clones, though not all of them. The sample records around 110,000 clones, about 88% being singletons. V was pared by 0 bases and J by 3 bases, with 11 bases of the junction left unmatched. The CDR3 has 18 residues. Germline V gene lookup returns CDR1 LGHDT and CDR2 YNNKEL (reference sequence). The chain combines TRBV3-1 (or the pseudogene TRBV3-2) with TRBJ2-3; 8 positions match TRBD1. This receptor was obtained from an adult in good health. The starting material was peripheral blood, obtained on day 0 of AZD1222 vaccination. The CDR3 protein is CASSQEYEGQGITDTQYF. The CDR3 coding sequence is TGTGCCAGCAGCCAAGAGTATGAAGGACAGGGTATTACAGATACGCAGTATTTT.